The clone carrying this T cell receptor beta chain has ten or more counts. Its specificity is not known. This entry is derived from a study of tumor-infiltrating lymphocytes in primary liver carcinoma. Study findings and constraints: Overlap between tumor regions exceeded overlap of tumor with adjacent tissue or blood.

Germline DNA was extracted too, while blood RNA derived from unsorted whole blood. A primer matching the constant region was used to make TCR beta cDNA from 450 to 500 ng of total RNA. Nested multiplex PCR, run for three rounds with slightly modified ARM-PCR, yielded TCR beta libraries. Both of the initial two PCR rounds ran for 10 cycles and employed TRBV1-TRBV30 forward primers alongside a C-beta reverse primer. TCRdb passed the multiplex PCR reads through MiXCR, listing each CDR3 protein once. This sample has over 250,000 distinct CDR3 sequences; roughly 60% occur once, and the top ten carry about a sixth. The CDR3 sequence is 15 residues long. V was clipped by 0 bases and J by 3 bases, with 12 bases between them. Germline-derived CDR1 and CDR2 are MNHEY and SVGAGI.

The sequence was collected from a woman in her twenties or thirties with primary liver carcinoma and hepatitis B virus infection. This chain joins TRBV6-5 and TRBJ2-7; weak D call: TRBD1 (7 bases). The sequencing input was peripheral blood. The CDR3 coding sequence is TGTGCCAGCAGTTACTCGGGCAGGGGGGACTACGAGCAGTACTTC. Its translation: CASSYSGRGDYEQYF.